The 22 T cell receptor beta chains below all came from one sample that was sequenced in a study of CD8 T cells in Susac syndrome. Reverse transcription of roughly 0.45 to 1 ug RNA was performed with random hexamers. One entry per CDR3 protein, called by TCRdb with MiXCR from the immunoSEQ multiplex PCR reads. The table shows roughly 140,000 distinct CDR3 sequences, with approximately 95% occurring only once. Specimen: CD4+ T cells from PBMCs. All receptors come from a human donor with Susac syndrome.

The chain is built from TRBV20-1 and TRBJ1-2, with TRBD1 matching over 7 bases. The V and J ends lost 0 bases and 2 bases, in that order; junction bases with no gene match: 6. Per germline, CDR1 DFQATT and CDR2 SNEGSKA (reference sequence). This CDR3 region has 15 residues. The CDR3 sequence: CSARERQGFNYGYTF. The DNA for the CDR3 is TGCAGTGCTAGAGAAAGACAGGGATTCAACTATGGCTACACCTTC.

This chain joins TRBV5-1 and TRBJ2-3, with D perhaps given as TRBD1 or TRBD2 (6 bases each). The CDR3 extends over 17 amino acids. Deletions cut 5 bases from V and 2 bases from J, with 21 bases between. Germline values: CDR1 SGHRS, CDR2 YFSETQ. Here the CDR3 DNA reads TGCGCCAGCAGTCCACTCCAGGACGGGGGCTTCACAGATACGCAGTATTTT. Protein: CASSPLQDGGFTDTQYF.

The chain is built from TRBV7-9 and TRBJ2-1, with 13 bases matching TRBD2. The trim removed 5 bases at V and 4 bases at J, leaving 11 bases unmatched. Germline V lookup: CDR1 SEHNR, CDR2 FQNEAQ (reference sequence). This CDR3 is built from 18 residues. CDR3 DNA: TGTGCCAGCAGCCCCCCAGAGACTAGCGGGAGGTGGTACAATGAGCAGTTCTTC. Amino acid sequence: CASSPPETSGRWYNEQFF. The variable domain in full, completed from reference TRBV7-9 and TRBJ2-1, reads DTGVSQNPRHKITKRGQNVTFRCDPISEHNRLYWYRQTLGQGPEFLTYFQNEAQLEKSRLLSDRFSAERPKGSFSTLEIQRTEQGDSAMYLCASSPPETSGRWYNEQFFGPGTRLTVL.

This chain links TRBV29-1 with TRBJ1-1; D ambiguous. Germline assignment: CDR1 SQVTM and CDR2 ANQGSEA. V was trimmed by 1 base and J by 3 bases, leaving 3 bases between them. The CDR3 covers 11 residues. CDR3 DNA: TGCAGCGTTGAAGTGGACACTGAAGCTTTCTTT. This codes for CSVEVDTEAFF.

V usage is TRBV12-3 or TRBV12-4 and J usage is TRBJ1-1, with D uncertain. The CDR3 contains 11 residues. Trimming stripped 4 bases from V and 9 bases from J, with 9 bases between. CDR3 DNA: TGTGCCAGCAGTTCGATCAGCCAAGCTTTCTTT. This translates into CASSSISQAFF.

This clonotype was recorded once. This chain connects TRBV11-2 to TRBJ2-7; 8 nucleotides line up with TRBD2. This CDR3 contains 20 residues. V shed 2 bases and J 2 bases; nucleotides not matched to a gene: 20. Germline V gene lookup returns CDR1 SGHAT and CDR2 FQNNGV. CDR3 nucleotides: TGTGCCAGCAGCTTAAGTCTGGGACGGTTTATAGCGGGAAAAACCTACGAGCAGTACTTC. It codes for CASSLSLGRFIAGKTYEQYF.

A single count supports this clonotype. V usage is TRBV29-1 and J usage is TRBJ2-5, with TRBD2 matching 11 bases. CDR1 SQVTM and CDR2 ANQGSEA come from the germline V gene. After removal of 2 bases from V and 5 bases from J, the junction contained 7 bases not matched to a gene. There are 15 residues in the CDR3. The CDR3 coding sequence is TGCAGCGTTGAAAGTAGCGGGGGGGCCAGTGAGACCCAGTACTTC. Its protein product is CSVESSGGASETQYF.

This chain joins TRBV20-1 and TRBJ1-2; D gene ambiguous. Trimming removed 4 bases at V and 4 bases at J, with 7 bases between. The CDR3 has 11 amino acids. Germline loops: CDR1 DFQATT, CDR2 SNEGSKA (reference sequence). The chain's CDR3 is CSAKDRYGYTF. In DNA form, the CDR3 reads TGCAGTGCTAAAGACCGCTATGGCTACACCTTC.

The CDR3, as DNA: TGCAGTGTAAGGGGTTTTCAAGAGACCCAGTACTTC. Its translation is CSVRGFQETQYF. The rearrangement uses TRBV20-1 and TRBJ2-5, with a tentative D call TRBD1 (5 bases). Per germline, CDR1 DFQATT and CDR2 SNEGSKA (reference sequence). V dropped 7 bases and J dropped 2 bases, with 11 bases sitting between them. CDR3 size: 12 residues.

This clonotype was seen only once. The V and J genes are TRBV20-1 and TRBJ2-6; no clear D. This CDR3 is built from 14 residues. Per germline, CDR1 DFQATT and CDR2 SNEGSKA (reference sequence). The V end lost 6 bases, the J end lost 0 bases, and 9 bases lay between the germline ends. The CDR3 DNA reads as TGCAGTGCGTGTGAGGTCTCTGGGGCCAACGTCCTGACTTTC. This translates into CSACEVSGANVLTF.

The V call is TRBV20-1, the J call TRBJ2-5, with D hard to call. Germline V gene sequence: CDR1 DFQATT, CDR2 SNEGSKA (reference sequence). Trimming removed 2 bases at V and 5 bases at J, with 6 bases between. CDR3 length: 11 amino acids. The CDR3 here is CSARIRETQYF. DNA for the CDR3: TGCAGTGCTAGAATTAGGGAGACCCAGTACTTC.

The V and J genes are TRBV24-1 and TRBJ2-1; D uncertain. This CDR3 is 12 amino acids long. Looked up from germline, CDR1 is KGHDR and CDR2 is SFDVKD. Deletions cut 4 bases from V and 7 bases from J, with 7 bases between. In DNA, the CDR3 is TGTGCCACCAGTGACCGCCTGAATGAGCAGTTCTTC. This codes for CATSDRLNEQFF.

The chain combines TRBV9 with TRBJ1-5, with a weak D call TRBD1 (6 bases). The V gene lost 4 bases and the J gene lost 3 bases, with 14 bases spanning the gap. The CDR3 is made up of 15 amino acids. Germline CDR1 is SGDLS and CDR2 is YYNGEE. This CDR3 reads CASSRGDMYNQPQHF. The CDR3 nucleotides are TGTGCCAGCAGCCGCGGGGACATGTACAATCAGCCCCAGCATTTT.

The chain is built from TRBV4-2 and TRBJ2-5, with a tentative D call TRBD1 (6 bases). The CDR3 loop spans 13 amino acids. Germline CDR1 LGHNA, CDR2 YNFKEQ. The germline V and J ends were trimmed by 1 base and 3 bases, with 6 bases remaining between them. The CDR3 DNA reads as TGTGCCAGCAGCCAAGGGACAGAAGAGACCCAGTACTTC. Amino acids: CASSQGTEETQYF.

V usage is TRBV11-1 and J usage is TRBJ2-7, with 7 nucleotides matching TRBD2. This CDR3 has 15 residues. J lost 3 bases, V lost 0 bases, and 5 bases had no gene match. Germline V gives CDR1 SGHAT, CDR2 FQDESV (reference sequence). CDR3 loop: CASSLARGTNYEQYF. CDR3 in DNA: TGTGCCAGCAGCTTAGCGCGGGGGACTAACTACGAGCAGTACTTC.

The V and J genes are TRBV7-3 and TRBJ2-1; 11 positions match TRBD1. Germline V gene data show CDR1 as SGHTA and CDR2 as FQGTGA. V was clipped by 7 bases and J by 7 bases; unmatched bases: 12. The CDR3 is made up of 16 amino acids. For the CDR3, the DNA is TGTGCCAGCACCCCCAGCCGGACAGGGGGCATAAATGAGCAGTTCTTC. Translated, it gives CASTPSRTGGINEQFF.

V is TRBV5-1 and J is TRBJ2-7; 9 bases are a match to TRBD2. With 0 bases clipped from V and 1 base from J, the junction kept 2 bases outside the gene matches. CDR1 is SGHRS and CDR2 is YFSETQ in the germline V gene. The CDR3 is 15 residues long. The CDR3 reads CASSLGTSDSYEQYF. The CDR3 DNA sequence: TGCGCCAGCAGCTTGGGGACTAGCGATTCCTACGAGCAGTACTTC.

The J gene is TRBJ2-5, the V gene TRBV25-1; tentative D call: TRBD1 (6 bases). Germline values: CDR1 MGHDK, CDR2 SYGVNS. The CDR3 has 16 residues. Trimming removed 4 bases at V and 1 base at J, with 16 bases between. As DNA, the CDR3 is TGTGCCAGCAGTGGATACCCCGGGACACCCCAAGAGACCCAGTACTTC. Amino acid sequence: CASSGYPGTPQETQYF.

The chain is built from TRBV28 and TRBJ2-7, with 8 bases lining up with TRBD2. CDR1 and CDR2 from the germline V gene are MDHEN and SYDVKM. With 4 bases clipped from V and 7 bases from J, the junction kept 9 bases outside the gene matches. CDR3 size: 14 residues. DNA of the CDR3: TGTGCCAGCAGTTCCCGGGAGGGAAAGTGGGAGCAGTACTTC. It specifies CASSSREGKWEQYF. The complete variable domain, with remaining parts taken from reference TRBV28 and TRBJ2-7, reads DVKVTQSSRYLVKRTGEKVFLECVQDMDHENMFWYRQDPGLGLRLIYFSYDVKMKEKGDIPEGYSVSREKKERFSLILESASTNQTSMYLCASSSREGKWEQYFGPGTRLTVT.

This clonotype has a single count. The chain combines TRBV12-3 or TRBV12-4 with TRBJ2-1; 7 bases agree with TRBD2. The CDR3 loop spans 11 amino acids. The J segment lost 10 bases and the V segment lost 6 bases, leaving 3 bases of the junction unmatched. The CDR3 DNA is TGTGCCAGCAGCTGGGAGGGGGAGCAGTTCTTC. Amino acid sequence: CASSWEGEQFF.

This sequence joins TRBV29-1 and TRBJ1-1; possible D gene TRBD1, 6 bases. CDR3 size: 12 residues. From germline, CDR1 is SQVTM and CDR2 ANQGSEA. Trimming removed 4 bases at V and 6 bases at J, with 12 bases between. CDR3 loop: CSVVRGSSEAFF. DNA of the CDR3: TGCAGCGTTGTGAGGGGGTCGTCTGAAGCTTTCTTT.

The V gene is TRBV4-2, the J gene TRBJ2-3; possibly TRBD2 for D (6 bases). Trimming removed 3 bases from V and 4 bases from J, with 17 bases in between. Germline V gene data show CDR1 as LGHNA and CDR2 as YNFKEQ. The CDR3 loop spans 16 amino acids. The CDR3 loop reads CASSQAEGGIADTQYF. CDR3 DNA sequence: TGTGCCAGCAGCCAGGCGGAGGGAGGAATAGCAGATACGCAGTATTTT.